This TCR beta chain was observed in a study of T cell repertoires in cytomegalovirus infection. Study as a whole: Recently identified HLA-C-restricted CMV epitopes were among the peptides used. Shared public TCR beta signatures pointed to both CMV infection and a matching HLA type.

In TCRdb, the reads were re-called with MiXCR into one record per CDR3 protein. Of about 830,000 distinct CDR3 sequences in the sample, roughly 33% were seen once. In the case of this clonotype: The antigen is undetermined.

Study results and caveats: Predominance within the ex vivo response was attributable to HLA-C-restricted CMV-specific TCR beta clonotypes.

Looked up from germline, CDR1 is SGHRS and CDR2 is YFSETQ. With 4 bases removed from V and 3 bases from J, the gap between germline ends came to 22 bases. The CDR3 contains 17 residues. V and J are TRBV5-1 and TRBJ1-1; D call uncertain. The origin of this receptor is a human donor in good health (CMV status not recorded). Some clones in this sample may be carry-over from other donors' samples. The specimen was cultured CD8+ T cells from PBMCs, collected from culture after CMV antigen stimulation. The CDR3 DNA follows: TGCGCCAGCAGCCTGTCCTGGGGAGAAGAACTGGACACTGAAGCTTTCTTT. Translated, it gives CASSLSWGEELDTEAFF.